Below are 21 T cell receptor beta chains sequenced from a single sample in a study of blood T cell repertoires in COVID-19. Assay: immunoSEQ multiplex PCR; the TCRdb copy retains only in-frame clones and omits some. The data hold about 58,000 clones, with 90% observed a single time. What was sequenced was peripheral blood. Receptors originate from a man aged 60-69 years with active COVID-19.

This clone was seen only once. The V gene is TRBV14, the J gene TRBJ2-1; maybe TRBD2 (5 bases). From germline, CDR1 is SGHDN and CDR2 FVKESK. The CDR3 length is 15 residues. V dropped 0 bases and J dropped 4 bases, with 10 bases sitting between them. The CDR3 DNA is TGTGCCAGCAGCCAAGAACTAGGCTTATACAATGAGCAGTTCTTC. This translates into CASSQELGLYNEQFF.

The chain has TRBV5-6 and TRBJ2-7; possible D gene TRBD1, 6 bases. The germline V gene has CDR1 SGHDT and CDR2 YYEEEE. V gave up 2 bases and J gave up 1 base, with 7 bases separating them. The CDR3 has 13 residues. CDR3 sequence (DNA): TGTGCCAGCAGCTTTCAGGGGTCCTACGAGCAGTACTTC. This encodes CASSFQGSYEQYF.

The chain couples TRBV5-5 to TRBJ2-7; 11 bases are shared with TRBD2. The germline V gene has CDR1 SGHKS and CDR2 YYEKEE (reference sequence). The CDR3 is 17 amino acids. The J segment lost 2 bases and the V segment lost 2 bases, leaving 9 bases of the junction unmatched. CDR3 loop: CASSFLSSGRLTYEQYF. DNA of the CDR3: TGTGCCAGCAGCTTTTTGTCTAGCGGGAGGTTGACCTACGAGCAGTACTTC.

The chain joins TRBV5-1 to TRBJ2-2, with D maybe TRBD2 (6 bases). Trimming removed 4 bases from V and 7 bases from J, with 14 bases in between. Looked up from germline, CDR1 is SGHRS and CDR2 is YFSETQ. CDR3 length: 14 amino acids. CDR3 sequence reads: CASSMGLTGGELFF. The DNA for the CDR3 is TGCGCCAGCAGCATGGGACTCACTGGCGGGGAGCTGTTTTTT.

The genes are TRBV2 and TRBJ2-3; 9 bases fit TRBD1. The V gene's germline CDR1 is SNHLY and CDR2 FYNNEI. The CDR3 is made up of 15 amino acids. V was pared by 5 bases and J by 3 bases, with 6 bases of the junction left unmatched. CDR3 sequence (DNA): TGTGCCAGCAGTCACAGGGGGCTACCGACAGATACGCAGTATTTT. Translated: CASSHRGLPTDTQYF.

The chain combines TRBV19 with TRBJ2-3; TRBD1 agrees at 7 bases. The CDR3 totals 14 residues. Germline CDR1 is LNHDA and CDR2 is SQIVND (reference sequence). Trimming removed 8 bases from V and 3 bases from J; junction bases left unmatched: 8. The CDR3 loop reads CASSTGLGTDTQYF. In DNA form, the CDR3 reads TGTGCCAGTTCGACAGGGCTGGGGACAGATACGCAGTATTTT.

For the CDR3, the DNA is TGTGCCAGCAGCTCCAGTGTAGCTAGCACAGATACGCAGTATTTT. It encodes CASSSSVASTDTQYF. This chain links TRBV11-2 with TRBJ2-3; D gene uncertain. This CDR3 region has 15 residues. V dropped 4 bases and J dropped 0 bases, with 11 bases sitting between them. CDR1 and CDR2 (germline): SGHAT, FQNNGV.

The chain carries TRBV11-3 and TRBJ2-7; TRBD1 might be the D (5 bases). The germline V gene encodes CDR1 SGHNT and CDR2 YENEEA. The CDR3 length is 15 residues. V was trimmed by 1 base and J by 0 bases, leaving 10 bases between them. The CDR3 spells CASSLVYRSSYEQYF. The CDR3 bases are TGTGCCAGCAGCTTAGTGTACAGGAGCTCCTACGAGCAGTACTTC.

The genes are TRBV28 and TRBJ1-1, with D possibly TRBD1 on 5 matching bases. V was shortened by 2 bases and J by 3 bases, with 13 bases between the two germline ends. CDR1 is MDHEN and CDR2 is SYDVKM in the germline V gene. This CDR3 has 15 amino acids. CDR3: CASSLPGDLYTEAFF. CDR3 bases: TGTGCCAGCAGTTTACCGGGGGATTTATACACTGAAGCTTTCTTT.

This clone was seen once. The chain combines TRBV2 with TRBJ2-7; 7 bases fit TRBD2. Per the germline V gene, CDR1 is SNHLY and CDR2 is FYNNEI. The CDR3 is 13 amino acids. J lost 0 bases, V lost 8 bases, and 4 bases had no gene match. This CDR3 is CASAASGSYEQYF. The CDR3 DNA reads TGTGCCAGCGCAGCTAGCGGCTCCTACGAGCAGTACTTC.

The chain couples TRBV25-1 to TRBJ1-2; D might be TRBD1 (5 bases). The germline CDR1 and CDR2 sequences are MGHDK and SYGVNS. This CDR3 comprises 13 residues. The V end lost 4 bases, the J end lost 2 bases, and 8 bases lay between the germline ends. The CDR3 sequence: CASSVQGNYGYTF. The CDR3 DNA reads TGTGCCAGCAGTGTGCAGGGCAACTATGGCTACACCTTC.

V and J are TRBV10-3 and TRBJ2-1, with D possibly TRBD1 on 6 matching bases. V lost 6 bases to trimming and J lost 3 bases, with 30 bases between them. The CDR3 spans 20 residues. The germline gives CDR1 ENHRY, CDR2 SYGVKD. CDR3 coding DNA: TGTGCCATCAGCCTTACCGGGTTAACGGGACAAAAAACCCACTACAATGAGCAGTTCTTC. This encodes CAISLTGLTGQKTHYNEQFF.

The chain employs TRBV15 and TRBJ1-5; D gene uncertain. Germline CDR1 and CDR2: LNHNV and YYDKDF (reference sequence). The V gene lost 0 bases and the J gene lost 0 bases, with 3 bases spanning the gap. The CDR3 runs 14 residues. CDR3 nucleotide sequence: TGTGCCACCAGCAGAGACCTTAGCAATCAGCCCCAGCATTTT. Translating gives CATSRDLSNQPQHF.

The chain joins TRBV4-1 to TRBJ2-5; 13 bases are a match to TRBD2. CDR3 length: 18 amino acids. Germline lookup yields CDR1 MGHRA and CDR2 YSYEKL. The V gene end was trimmed by 4 bases and the J gene end by 3 bases; junction bases not matched to a gene: 11. The CDR3 region has the DNA TGCGCCAGCAGCCCCCACAAAGGGACTAGCGGGGCAAAAGAGACCCAGTACTTC. Protein sequence: CASSPHKGTSGAKETQYF.

J is TRBJ1-3 and V is TRBV5-4; D gene uncertain. Germline V gene lookup returns CDR1 SGHNT and CDR2 YYREEE (reference sequence). The CDR3 is made up of 16 amino acids. Deletions cut 0 bases from V and 0 bases from J, with 10 bases between. The CDR3 here is CASSLASRSSGNTIYF. The CDR3 DNA is TGTGCCAGCAGCTTGGCGTCTCGGAGCTCTGGAAACACCATATATTTT.

The chain combines TRBV30 with TRBJ1-3; no clear D. The V gene lost 4 bases and the J gene lost 5 bases, with 12 bases spanning the gap. The length of the CDR3 is 13 residues. CDR1 is GTSNPN, CDR2 SVGIG, per germline (reference sequence). The CDR3 nucleotides read TGTGCCTGGAAACCCCCGGGAAGAAACACCATATATTTT. Translating gives CAWKPPGRNTIYF. The full variable domain, completed using reference TRBV30 and TRBJ1-3, is SQTIHQWPATLVQPVGSPLSLECTVEGTSNPNLYWYRQAAGRGLQLLFYSVGIGQISSEVPQNLSASRPQDRQFILSSKKLLLSDSGFYLCAWKPPGRNTIYFGEGSWLTVV.

V usage is TRBV11-2 and J usage is TRBJ2-7; D not certain. The CDR3 runs 14 residues. Trimming left V 0 bases short and J 1 base short, with 7 bases between. The germline gives CDR1 SGHAT, CDR2 FQNNGV. The DNA of the CDR3 is TGTGCCAGCAGCTTAGAAGCTATATCCTACGAGCAGTACTTC. Translation: CASSLEAISYEQYF.

The chain couples TRBV29-1 to TRBJ2-7; TRBD1 aligns across 8 bases. Per the germline V gene, CDR1 is SQVTM and CDR2 is ANQGSEA. The CDR3 has 13 residues. The V and J ends lost 5 bases and 6 bases, in that order; junction bases with no gene match: 9. DNA of the CDR3: TGCAGCGTTAGGAGAGTTGACAGGGGCGAGCAGTACTTC. It yields the protein CSVRRVDRGEQYF.

The chain recombines TRBV18 with TRBJ2-3, with 7 positions matching TRBD2. Germline lookup yields CDR1 KGHSH and CDR2 LQKENI. Trimming took 3 bases from V and 7 from J; bases not matched to a gene: 10. The CDR3 is made up of 15 amino acids. DNA of the CDR3: TGTGCCAGCTCACCGCTTACGGGGGGAAGCTATACGCAGTATTTT. Translating it yields CASSPLTGGSYTQYF.

The V call is TRBV4-2, the J call TRBJ2-3; maybe TRBD2 (6 bases). This CDR3 region has 17 residues. V dropped 5 bases and J dropped 4 bases, with 22 bases sitting between them. CDR1 and CDR2 (germline): LGHNA, YNFKEQ. Here the CDR3 DNA reads TGTGCCAGCAGCATAACTATTCTGACGGGAGTGGCAGATACGCAGTATTTT. Translation: CASSITILTGVADTQYF.

The rearrangement uses TRBV6-5 and TRBJ2-3; 9 nucleotides agree with TRBD1. Trimming at V came to 6 bases and at J to 5 bases, leaving 6 bases not matched to a gene. This CDR3 has 14 amino acids. Germline V gene data show CDR1 as MNHEY and CDR2 as SVGAGI. The CDR3: CASSGTGLGDTQYF. For the CDR3, the DNA is TGTGCCAGCAGCGGGACAGGGTTGGGAGATACGCAGTATTTT.